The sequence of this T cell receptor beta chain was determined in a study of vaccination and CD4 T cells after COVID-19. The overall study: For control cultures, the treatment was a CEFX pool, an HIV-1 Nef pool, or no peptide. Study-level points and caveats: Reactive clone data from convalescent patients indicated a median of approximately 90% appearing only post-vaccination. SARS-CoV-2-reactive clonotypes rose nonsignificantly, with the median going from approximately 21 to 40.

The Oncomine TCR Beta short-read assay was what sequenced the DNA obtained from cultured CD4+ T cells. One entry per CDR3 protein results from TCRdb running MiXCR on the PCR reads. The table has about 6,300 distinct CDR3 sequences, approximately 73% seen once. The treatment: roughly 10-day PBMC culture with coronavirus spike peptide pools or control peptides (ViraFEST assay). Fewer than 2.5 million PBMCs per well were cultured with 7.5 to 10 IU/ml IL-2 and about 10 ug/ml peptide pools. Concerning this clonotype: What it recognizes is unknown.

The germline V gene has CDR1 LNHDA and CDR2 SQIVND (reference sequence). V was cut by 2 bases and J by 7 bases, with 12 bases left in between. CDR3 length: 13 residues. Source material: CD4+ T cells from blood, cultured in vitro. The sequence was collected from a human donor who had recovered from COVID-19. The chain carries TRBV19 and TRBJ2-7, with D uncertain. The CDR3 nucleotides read TGTGCCAGTAGTATAACGGTGGGAACGGAGCAGTACTTC. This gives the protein CASSITVGTEQYF.